This TCR beta chain appears in the sequencing data of a study of shared clonotypes between healthy human individuals (dated by TCRdb to the early 2020s). Regarding the research as a whole: Two women and a few men aged 18 to 49 years were included in the cohort. For each donor, CD4 naive and CD4 memory were each given three plates, CD8 naive was given two plates, and CD8 memory was given one plate. To estimate repertoire size and how much clonotype sharing occurs between individuals, the study deeply sequenced the blood TCR repertoires of about five healthy adults. To increase sequencing depth and limit assay-specific biases, different laboratories used diverse techniques to prepare libraries and sequence TCR repertoires. Between about 0.94 and 8.9 billion PBMCs per donor were obtained by leukapheresis. Findings and caveats that apply to the study as a whole: Across a few donors, roughly 5.4% of naive CD4, 3% to 4% of naive CD8, roughly 2.3% of memory CD4, and approximately 0.4% of memory CD8 clonotypes were shared. Clonotypes shared by all four sorted-subset donors showed higher generation probabilities than non-shared clonotypes. Only blood was sampled, and tissue TCR repertoires likely differ from those in blood. Rarefaction of sorted-subset datasets indicated incomplete sequencing despite the large sequencing depth. Naive subsets generally had larger estimated clonotype richness than memory subsets. Based on pairwise subsampling, the degree of clonotype sharing among donors was expected to be affected by sequencing depth. The genetic and exposure-history diversity represented was limited by the small number of donors.

For this clone: Its specific antigen is unknown. The sample holds no much larger clone one base away, and base qualities are not on file. Distinct nucleotide sequences in the sample also encode this CDR3.

Donors were healthy HIV-negative adults with no recently reported acute infections or vaccinations. Every donor was a Caucasian adult living in Nashville, Tennessee, USA. CD4+ T cells were enriched by magnetic negative selection; naive cells were then positively selected on CD45RA, and the negative fraction formed the memory subset. After blood collection by leukapheresis, PBMCs were isolated using Ficoll-Histopaque density gradient centrifugation and then cryopreserved in the vapor phase of liquid nitrogen. Purity and quantity of every magnetically sorted T cell population were checked by analytical flow cytometry. Each sorted fraction had its genomic DNA isolated and then quantified by UV absorbance on a Nanodrop 2000c. TCR CDR3 regions were amplified from genomic DNA by multiplex PCR using the deep immunoSEQ assay. Extracted genomic DNA from each cell subset was distributed evenly across all wells of several immunoSEQ 96-well plates, and each plate was treated as a replicate. For sorted subsets, 200 to 250 ng of genomic DNA, equivalent to 30,000 or so T cell genomes, went into each replicate PCR. Purified libraries were measured with a Qubit 3.0 fluorometer, size-checked on a Bioanalyzer 2100, and measured again with the KAPA Library Quantification kit. Every immunoSEQ 96-well plate was sequenced on a separate single-read 150-cycle Illumina NextSeq 550 flow cell. Turning to the authors' computational methods: Because the immunoSEQ output held only junctional sequences and lacked quality scores, the filtering could not match the filtering applied to full-length reads. Sequences were annotated with PyIR, a Python wrapper for IgBLAST v1.9, using IMGT germline references to assign V/J genes and CDR3. Reads were removed for weak V/J assignments (E-value above 1e-6), missing CDR3, stop codons, out-of-frame junctions, or ambiguous translated residues. V3J clonotypes were defined by identical inferred V gene, J gene, and CDR3 amino acid sequence. Percentage overlap between repertoires was computed as shared unique clonotypes divided by the size of the smaller repertoire. Richness of each repertoire was evaluated using RTK rarefaction, the Chao1 estimator, and Recon v2.1 estimates of unobserved clonotypes. Generation probabilities were computed with OLGA for all TCRbeta clonotypes obtained by the gDNA method from a few donors. Not all clones reach the TCRdb copy of this immuneACCESS table, which keeps in-frame sequences only. Checked studies attribute under half of the gap to unresolved V genes and leave the rest unexplained. V and J calls and clone size are those listed in that table; D and trimming were worked out from the DNA. The sample has 2 million to 2.5 million clones on record, 90% to 95% of them singletons. The ten largest clones add up to 0.13% of the sample.

This receptor was taken from a man younger than 35 in good health. The specimen was naive CD4+ T cells sorted from blood. The label giving this sample's cell subset or site can be read as: CD45RA+ positively selected.

The DNA is TGTGCCAGCTCACCACCGGGAAGGGGACAGCCCCAGCATTTT. It translates to CASSPPGRGQPQHF. The chain employs TRBV18 and TRBJ1-5; D gene: possibly TRBD1, on 5 matching bases. V and J are truncated by 0 bases and 7 bases respectively, leaving an intervening sequence of 10 bases. The CDR3 sequence holds 14 residues, the cysteine and phenylalanine included. The only DNA kept is the CDR3, 42 bases in frame from the first base. CDR1 and CDR2 were assigned from the germline V gene as KGHSH and LQKENI.